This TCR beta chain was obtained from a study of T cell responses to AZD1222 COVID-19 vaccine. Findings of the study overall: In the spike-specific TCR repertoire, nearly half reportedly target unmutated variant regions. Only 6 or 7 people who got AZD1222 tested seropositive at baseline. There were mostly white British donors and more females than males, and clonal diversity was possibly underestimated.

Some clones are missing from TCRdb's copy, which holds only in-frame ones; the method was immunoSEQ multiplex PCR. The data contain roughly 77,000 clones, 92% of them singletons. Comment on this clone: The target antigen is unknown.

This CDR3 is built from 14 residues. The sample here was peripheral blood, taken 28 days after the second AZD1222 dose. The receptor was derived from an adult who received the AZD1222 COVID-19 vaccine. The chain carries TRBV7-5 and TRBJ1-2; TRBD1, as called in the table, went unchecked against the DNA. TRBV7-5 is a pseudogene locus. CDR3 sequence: CVRSSRSRGNGYTF. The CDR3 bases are TGTGTCAGAAGCTCCCGGAGTAGGGGTAATGGCTACACCTTC.